Following are 23 T cell receptor beta chains from one sample sequenced in a study of identical twins. TCRdb analysed the 5' RACE reads with MiXCR anew, one entry per CDR3 protein. The sample carries 200,000 to 300,000 distinct CDR3 sequences, roughly an eighth recorded once. These data also featured in a second study, about yellow fever vaccine responses in identical twins.

The sequenced sample consisted of memory (CD45RO+) T cells sorted from blood. The receptors come from a woman younger than 30 in good health.

This clonotype has more than one count but fewer than ten. The chain recombines TRBV20-1 with TRBJ2-1; 7 nucleotides align to TRBD1. The V gene's germline CDR1 is DFQATT and CDR2 SNEGSKA (reference sequence). Losses at the gene ends were 2 bases for V and 1 base for J; bases not matched to a gene: 8. CDR3 length equals 16 residues. The CDR3 sequence is CSARPFDRASYNEQFF. As DNA, the CDR3 is TGCAGTGCTAGACCCTTCGACAGGGCGTCCTACAATGAGCAGTTCTTC.

In this sample, this clonotype turned up a few times. The chain employs TRBV6-2 or TRBV6-3 and TRBJ1-1; 7 nucleotides match TRBD1. The CDR3 has 14 residues. Trimming at V came to 5 bases and at J to 7 bases, leaving 10 bases not matched to a gene. Germline V lookup: CDR1 MNHEY, CDR2 SVGEGT. CDR3 DNA: TGTGCCAGCAGTCCAGGACAGGTCCTGGGTGAAGCTTTCTTT. Its translation: CASSPGQVLGEAFF.

V gene TRBV12-3 or TRBV12-4 combines with J gene TRBJ2-4, with 9 bases identical to TRBD1. The ends lost 5 bases at V and 7 bases at J; junction bases unmatched: 6. The CDR3 loop spans 14 amino acids. CDR3 region: CASSPGQGWNIQYF. CDR3 coding DNA: TGTGCCAGCAGTCCAGGACAGGGGTGGAACATTCAGTACTTC.

This clonotype was detected many times. The chain combines TRBV29-1 with TRBJ2-5; D possibly corresponds to TRBD1 (5 bases). V lost 4 bases, J lost 1 base, and 13 bases lay in between. CDR3 length: 14 residues. Germline V gives CDR1 SQVTM, CDR2 ANQGSEA. The CDR3 sequence: CSVGWGSLQETQYF. The CDR3 DNA reads as TGCAGCGTTGGCTGGGGCTCCCTCCAAGAGACCCAGTACTTC. The whole variable domain, remainder taken from reference TRBV29-1 and TRBJ2-5, is SAVISQKPSRDICQRGTSLTIQCQVDSQVTMMFWYRQQPGQSLTLIATANQGSEATYESGFVIDKFPISRPNLTFSTLTVSNMSPEDSSIYLCSVGWGSLQETQYFGPGTRLLVL.

This clonotype came up many times. V and J are TRBV9 and TRBJ2-7, with a possible D match to TRBD2 (5 bases). The CDR3 contains 14 residues. Per the germline V gene, CDR1 is SGDLS and CDR2 is YYNGEE. V was trimmed by 0 bases and J by 3 bases, leaving 10 bases between them. DNA for the CDR3: TGTGCCAGCAGCGTAGGGGTAGGGAGCTACGAGCAGTACTTC. Translated, it gives CASSVGVGSYEQYF.

This clonotype was counted only a few times. The J gene is TRBJ2-7, the V gene TRBV7-2, with D perhaps matching TRBD2 (5 bases). Germline V gene data show CDR1 as SGHTA and CDR2 as FQGNSA. This CDR3 contains 15 residues. V was trimmed by 2 bases and J by 4 bases, leaving 15 bases between them. The CDR3 DNA reads as TGTGCCAGCAGCTTACGACGCTCCTCGGGATACGAGCAGTACTTC. This encodes CASSLRRSSGYEQYF.

The chain is built from TRBV5-4 and TRBJ2-7; D possibly uses TRBD1 or TRBD2 (5 bases each). Germline V gene sequence: CDR1 SGHNT, CDR2 YYREEE (reference sequence). The CDR3 contains 14 residues. Trimming cost V 0 bases and J 5 bases, with 12 bases left between them. The CDR3 bases are TGTGCCAGCAGCTTGGATCCGGGGCGCAACGAGCAGTACTTC. This gives the protein CASSLDPGRNEQYF.

This clonotype was seen more than once but under ten times. The V gene is TRBV6-2 or TRBV6-3, the J gene TRBJ2-3; no clear D gene. The germline V gene has CDR1 MNHEY and CDR2 SVGEGT. The V gene lost 2 bases and the J gene lost 7 bases, with 13 bases spanning the gap. The length of the CDR3 is 14 residues. This CDR3 reads CASSYPDHPNTQYF. In DNA form, the CDR3 reads TGTGCCAGCAGTTACCCCGACCATCCTAATACGCAGTATTTT.

V usage is TRBV5-1 and J usage is TRBJ2-7, with TRBD2 matching over 8 bases. This CDR3 region has 15 residues. Germline CDR1 is SGHRS and CDR2 is YFSETQ. V shed 3 bases, J shed 1 base, and the junction held 6 bases outside the gene matches. CDR3: CASSSKRGPSYEQYF. For the CDR3, the DNA is TGCGCCAGCAGCTCCAAGCGGGGGCCTTCCTACGAGCAGTACTTC.

This clonotype was observed a handful of times. V gene TRBV7-9 combines with J gene TRBJ2-7; TRBD1 might be the D (6 bases). The CDR3 covers 17 residues. V was pared by 5 bases and J by 2 bases, with 22 bases between. Germline lookup yields CDR1 SEHNR and CDR2 FQNEAQ (reference sequence). The CDR3 nucleotides read TGTGCCAGCAGCCCGTCCCCGGGAACAGGGTACACCTACGAGCAGTACTTC. Residues: CASSPSPGTGYTYEQYF.

The J gene is TRBJ2-5, the V gene TRBV5-5, with D unresolved. This CDR3 contains 15 residues. V dropped 4 bases and J dropped 5 bases, with 18 bases sitting between them. Germline assignment: CDR1 SGHKS and CDR2 YYEKEE (reference sequence). CDR3 loop: CASSPLITITETQYF. The CDR3 bases are TGTGCCAGCAGCCCGCTTATCACTATCACGGAGACCCAGTACTTC.

This sequence joins TRBV14 and TRBJ2-4, with D unresolved. Germline assignment: CDR1 SGHDN and CDR2 FVKESK. Trimming left V 1 base short and J 4 bases short, with 8 bases between. CDR3 size: 14 residues. The CDR3 protein is CASSQGSSKNIQYF. DNA of the CDR3: TGTGCCAGCAGCCAAGGGAGTTCAAAAAACATTCAGTACTTC.

This clonotype was counted a few times. The chain combines TRBV20-1 with TRBJ2-5; tentatively, D is TRBD2 (6 bases). V was shortened by 5 bases and J by 5 bases, with 15 bases between the two germline ends. The CDR3 is made up of 13 amino acids. Germline V gene lookup returns CDR1 DFQATT and CDR2 SNEGSKA (reference sequence). This CDR3 reads CSAASAGMETQYF. In DNA form, the CDR3 reads TGCAGTGCTGCTAGCGCGGGGATGGAGACCCAGTACTTC.

As DNA, the CDR3 is TGTGCCAGCAGTAATAATGTGGGGGACTTCCACAATGAGCAGTTCTTC. This translates into CASSNNVGDFHNEQFF. J is TRBJ2-1 and V is TRBV27; a weak D match, TRBD2 (6 bases). The CDR3 has 16 amino acids. V was shortened by 5 bases and J by 5 bases, with 19 bases between the two germline ends. The germline V gene encodes CDR1 MNHEY and CDR2 SMNVEV (reference sequence).

This clonotype has a count of ten or more. The J gene is TRBJ2-5, the V gene TRBV5-1; D is undetermined. CDR3 size: 11 residues. With 4 bases removed from V and 3 bases from J, the gap between germline ends came to 4 bases. CDR1 is SGHRS, CDR2 YFSETQ, per germline. CDR3 residues: CASSVKETQYF. Written as DNA, the CDR3 is TGCGCCAGCAGCGTAAAAGAGACCCAGTACTTC.

The table lists this clonotype with a few counts. This chain connects TRBV12-3 or TRBV12-4 to TRBJ1-2; a possible D gene is TRBD1 (5 bases). There are 14 residues in the CDR3. V dropped 7 bases and J dropped 5 bases, with 17 bases sitting between them. In DNA form, the CDR3 reads TGTGCCAGCAAACGTAGGGGAGCCAGTTATGGCTACACCTTC. Its translation: CASKRRGASYGYTF.

This clonotype showed up many times. J is TRBJ2-3 and V is TRBV12-3 or TRBV12-4; either TRBD1 or TRBD2 may supply D (5 bases each). V was pared by 7 bases and J by 3 bases, with 17 bases between. This CDR3 comprises 15 residues. The DNA of the CDR3 is TGTGCCAGCACAATAGGGACCTTTGCGACAGATACGCAGTATTTT. Its translation is CASTIGTFATDTQYF.

The table lists this clonotype with many counts. J is TRBJ1-2 and V is TRBV29-1; TRBD1 is a possible D gene (5 bases). Trimming cost V 4 bases and J 3 bases, with 9 bases left between them. Germline V CDR1 and CDR2: SQVTM, ANQGSEA. The CDR3 loop spans 12 amino acids. CDR3 residues: CSVAPTDYGYTF. In DNA, the CDR3 is TGCAGCGTTGCCCCGACAGACTATGGCTACACCTTC.

In this sample, this clonotype turned up once. The chain uses TRBV20-1 and TRBJ2-1; weak D call: TRBD1 (5 bases). Germline loops: CDR1 DFQATT, CDR2 SNEGSKA (reference sequence). This CDR3 contains 13 residues. Trimming pared 5 bases from V and 9 bases from J, leaving 17 bases between. The CDR3 sequence is CSAPTSGLGEQFF. CDR3 DNA: TGCAGTGCTCCCACTTCAGGGTTGGGTGAGCAGTTCTTC.

This clonotype was seen at least ten times. The chain carries TRBV5-1 and TRBJ1-5; D gene ambiguous. The CDR3 length is 14 residues. V shed 0 bases and J shed 3 bases, with 7 bases lying between them. In germline, CDR1 is SGHRS, CDR2 YFSETQ. The CDR3 is CASSLEGTNQPQHF. In nucleotides, the CDR3 is TGCGCCAGCAGCTTGGAAGGTACCAATCAGCCCCAGCATTTT.

This chain connects TRBV3-1 to TRBJ2-2, with D hard to call. The CDR3 spans 12 residues. Germline V lookup: CDR1 LGHDT, CDR2 YNNKEL (reference sequence). The V and J ends lost 7 bases and 2 bases respectively, with 5 bases between them. DNA for the CDR3: TGTGCCAGCAACTTTAACACCGGGGAGCTGTTTTTT. Encoded protein: CASNFNTGELFF. Drawing the rest from reference TRBV3-1 and TRBJ2-2, the complete variable domain is DTAVSQTPKYLVTQMGNDKSIKCEQNLGHDTMYWYKQDSKKFLKIMFSYNNKELIINETVPNRFSPKSPDKAHLNLHINSLELGDSAVYFCASNFNTGELFFGEGSRLTVL.

This clonotype was counted only a few times. The CDR3 DNA reads TGTGCCAGCTCACCAGATTTAGGGGGCTTCTACGAGCAGTACTTC. Amino acids: CASSPDLGGFYEQYF. This chain joins TRBV18 and TRBJ2-7, with TRBD1 matching over 7 bases. The CDR3 consists of 15 residues. V lost 2 bases, J lost 3 bases, and 7 bases stayed unmatched. From germline, CDR1 is KGHSH and CDR2 LQKENI.

The gene calls are TRBV6-2 or TRBV6-3 and TRBJ2-1; 12 nucleotides line up with TRBD2. The V gene's germline CDR1 is MNHEY and CDR2 SVGEGT. V dropped 7 bases and J dropped 9; count of bases not matched to a gene: 13. CDR3 length: 16 amino acids. The CDR3 nucleotides read TGTGCCAGCACTTTGGCCCTAGCGGGGGGGCGGAGTGAGCAGTTCTTC. Translated, it gives CASTLALAGGRSEQFF.